These 30 T cell receptor beta chains share one sample of origin, sequenced in a study of T-cell memory formation after mild COVID-19. TCRdb analysed the 5' RACE reads with MiXCR anew, one entry per CDR3 protein. Of roughly 350,000 distinct CDR3 sequences in the sample, 25% to 30% were seen once. The sample was PBMCs or a T cell subset sorted from them (not recorded which). The source of these receptors is an adult woman who had mild COVID-19 (a few samples of this study predate the infection). Cell type and time point are not known.

This clonotype came up a few times. V gene TRBV7-9 combines with J gene TRBJ2-7; D is unresolved. CDR1 is SEHNR and CDR2 is FQNEAQ in the germline V gene (reference sequence). V lost 5 bases and J lost 0, with 14 bases in between. This CDR3 has 15 amino acids. CDR3 in DNA: TGTGCCAGCAGCCGGTCCGGATCGAGCTCCTACGAGCAGTACTTC. Translation gives CASSRSGSSSYEQYF.

The chain has TRBV24-1 and TRBJ2-7; no definite D call. V was clipped by 4 bases and J by 2 bases, with 11 bases between them. Germline V gene lookup returns CDR1 KGHDR and CDR2 SFDVKD. The CDR3 is 14 residues long. The CDR3 loop reads CATSESGRTYEQYF. The CDR3 DNA reads TGTGCCACCAGTGAATCAGGCCGAACCTACGAGCAGTACTTC.

This clonotype was counted once. V gene TRBV24-1 combines with J gene TRBJ2-2; D is undetermined. The CDR3 sequence is 15 residues long. Deletions cut 1 base from V and 2 bases from J, with 7 bases between. Per the germline V gene, CDR1 is KGHDR and CDR2 is SFDVKD. The CDR3 here is CATSDFAVNTGELFF. DNA of the CDR3: TGTGCCACCAGTGATTTCGCAGTAAACACCGGGGAGCTGTTTTTT.

The sample holds a few counts of this clonotype. The chain links TRBV4-1 to TRBJ2-7, with 7 bases that match TRBD1. Per the germline V gene, CDR1 is MGHRA and CDR2 is YSYEKL. Germline trimming cut 1 base from V and 1 base from J; bases unmatched to any gene: 10. The CDR3 extends over 17 amino acids. In nucleotides, the CDR3 is TGCGCCAGCAGCCAAGCCTTCGACCGGGACAGTTCCTACGAGCAGTACTTC. Its translation: CASSQAFDRDSSYEQYF.

The chain combines TRBV29-1 with TRBJ1-1; 8 bases are a match to TRBD1. V gave up 7 bases and J gave up 4 bases; unmatched junction bases: 8. This CDR3 spans 13 amino acids. Germline V gene sequence: CDR1 SQVTM, CDR2 ANQGSEA. CDR3 sequence: CSGSPGGITEAFF. In DNA form, the CDR3 reads TGCAGCGGGTCCCCAGGGGGCATCACTGAAGCTTTCTTT.

A remark on this clonotype: An end of the junction does not agree with germline; a read error may underlie this. The chain links TRBV5-5 to TRBJ2-5, with D maybe TRBD1 (5 bases). Germline V gene sequence: CDR1 SGHKS, CDR2 YYEKEE (reference sequence). CDR3 length: 12 amino acids. The CDR3 DNA reads TGTGCCAGCTCTGGGGCGGCTGGGGTCCGGGACTTC. Encoded protein: CASSGAAGVRDF. Filled out from reference TRBV5-5 and TRBJ2-5, the complete variable domain reads DAGVTQSPTHLIKTRGQQVTLRCSPISGHKSVSWYQQVLGQGPQFIFQYYEKEERGRGNFPDRFSARQFPNYSSELNVNALLLGDSALYLCASSGAAGVRDFGPGTRLLVL.

This chain links TRBV12-3 or TRBV12-4 with TRBJ2-5, with 7 bases identical to TRBD1. The CDR3 is 14 amino acids. The V and J ends lost 6 bases and 2 bases, in that order; junction bases with no gene match: 6. In nucleotides, the CDR3 is TGTGCCAGCAGCACACTGGACAGGCAAGAGACCCAGTACTTC. Translating it yields CASSTLDRQETQYF.

The J gene is TRBJ1-5, the V gene TRBV7-9; D is undetermined. The CDR3 contains 14 residues. The germline V gene encodes CDR1 SEHNR and CDR2 FQNEAQ (reference sequence). V lost 0 bases to trimming and J lost 0 bases, with 3 bases between them. CDR3 coding DNA: TGTGCCAGCAGCTTAGCGTATAGCAATCAGCCCCAGCATTTT. Its translation is CASSLAYSNQPQHF.

This chain connects TRBV7-7 to TRBJ2-1, with 8 bases that match TRBD2. CDR3 size: 15 residues. The germline CDR1 and CDR2 sequences are SSHAT and FNYEAQ (reference sequence). V gave up 5 bases and J gave up 3 bases; unmatched junction bases: 6. The CDR3 DNA sequence: TGTGCCAGCAGCCCTACGGCGGGGGGCTACAATGAGCAGTTCTTC. This sequence encodes CASSPTAGGYNEQFF. The whole variable domain, remainder taken from reference TRBV7-7 and TRBJ2-1, is GAGVSQSPRYKVTKRGQDVTLRCDPISSHATLYWYQQALGQGPEFLTYFNYEAQPDKSGLPSDRFSAERPEGSISTLTIQRTEQRDSAMYRCASSPTAGGYNEQFFGPGTRLTVL.

In this sample, this clonotype turned up a few times. The J gene is TRBJ2-2, the V gene TRBV7-6; 10 bases agree with TRBD1. This CDR3 region has 16 residues. Looked up from germline, CDR1 is SGHVS and CDR2 is FNYEAQ. The ends lost 1 base at V and 7 bases at J; junction bases unmatched: 6. CDR3 sequence (DNA): TGTGCCAGCAGCTTAGATCCGGACAGGGGGATCGGGGAGCTGTTTTTT. Amino acid sequence: CASSLDPDRGIGELFF.

The chain combines TRBV7-2 with TRBJ2-1; the D is unclear. V gave up 5 bases and J gave up 2 bases, with 7 bases separating them. CDR3 length: 13 amino acids. The V gene's germline CDR1 is SGHTA and CDR2 FQGNSA. The CDR3 loop reads CASSPSPYNEQFF. The CDR3 region has the DNA TGTGCCAGCAGCCCCTCCCCCTACAATGAGCAGTTCTTC.

The V and J genes are TRBV18 and TRBJ2-7; D not certain. CDR3 length equals 12 residues. Trimming took 2 bases from V and 4 from J, leaving 6 bases between them. Germline V gene sequence: CDR1 KGHSH, CDR2 LQKENI. In nucleotides, the CDR3 is TGTGCCAGCTCACCAAACACGTACGAGCAGTACTTC. It is translated as CASSPNTYEQYF. The variable domain in full, with the rest retrieved from reference TRBV18 and TRBJ2-7, is NAGVMQNPRHLVRRRGQEARLRCSPMKGHSHVYWYRQLPEEGLKFMVYLQKENIIDESGMPKERFSAEFPKEGPSILRIQQVVRGDSAAYFCASSPNTYEQYFGPGTRLTVT.

This clonotype showed up just a few times. The chain recombines TRBV20-1 with TRBJ2-5; a possible D gene is TRBD1 (5 bases). V shed 6 bases and J shed 3 bases, with 17 bases lying between them. CDR1 DFQATT and CDR2 SNEGSKA come from the germline V gene (reference sequence). This CDR3 has 14 residues. As DNA, the CDR3 is TGCAGTGCGCCTCGGGTAGGGGCTAAAGAGACCCAGTACTTC. Translated, it gives CSAPRVGAKETQYF.

This sequence joins TRBV12-3 or TRBV12-4 and TRBJ1-5, with 10 bases fitting TRBD1. Trimming removed 6 bases from V and 2 bases from J; junction bases left unmatched: 7. This CDR3 region has 16 residues. The CDR3 DNA reads as TGTGCCAGCAGATCCTCCGGGACAGGGGGCAATCAGCCCCAGCATTTT. Amino acids: CASRSSGTGGNQPQHF.

The chain combines TRBV7-8 with TRBJ2-1; TRBD1 might be the D (5 bases). The V end was cut by 6 bases, the J end by 9 bases, with 21 bases between. There are 15 residues in the CDR3. Germline-derived CDR1 and CDR2 are SGHVS and FQNEAQ. The CDR3 DNA sequence: TGTGCCAGCAGTAAAGGGGCCCACCGGGTGGTTGAGCAGTTCTTC. It encodes CASSKGAHRVVEQFF.

This rearrangement joins TRBV7-3 to TRBJ2-3, with TRBD2 matching 12 bases. Germline CDR1 reads SGHTA; CDR2 reads FQGTGA. The CDR3 loop spans 17 amino acids. After removal of 2 bases from V and 1 base from J, the junction contained 4 bases not matched to a gene. The DNA of the CDR3 is TGTGCCAGCAGCTTATTGACTAGCGGGAGACGCACAGATACGCAGTATTTT. This encodes CASSLLTSGRRTDTQYF.

This clonotype was seen a handful of times. This chain uses TRBV10-3 with TRBJ2-1, with D uncertain. V was cut by 3 bases and J by 6 bases, with 9 bases left in between. CDR1 and CDR2 from the germline V gene are ENHRY and SYGVKD. The CDR3 contains 13 residues. The DNA for the CDR3 is TGTGCCATCAGTGATGGTAACAGCAATGAGCAGTTCTTC. Amino acid sequence: CAISDGNSNEQFF.

This clonotype was seen only a few times. J is TRBJ2-2 and V is TRBV5-1, with TRBD1 as a possible D gene (5 bases). V lost 4 bases and J 2 bases, leaving 15 bases between the germline ends. Germline CDR1 SGHRS, CDR2 YFSETQ. The CDR3 has 16 amino acids. CDR3 amino acids: CASSLQPQGNTGELFF. In nucleotides, the CDR3 is TGCGCCAGCAGCCTCCAACCCCAGGGTAACACCGGGGAGCTGTTTTTT. Combining the CDR3 with reference TRBV5-1 and TRBJ2-2 gives the whole variable domain KAGVTQTPRYLIKTRGQQVTLSCSPISGHRSVSWYQQTPGQGLQFLFEYFSETQRNKGNFPGRFSGRQFSNSRSEMNVSTLELGDSALYLCASSLQPQGNTGELFFGEGSRLTVL.

This clonotype was seen repeatedly, ten times or more. The chain links TRBV19 to TRBJ2-1; D possibly corresponds to TRBD1 (5 bases). This CDR3 comprises 15 residues. Germline lookup yields CDR1 LNHDA and CDR2 SQIVND (reference sequence). Trimming left V 6 bases short and J 0 bases short, with 12 bases between. The CDR3 nucleotides are TGTGCCAGTAGGAAAGACAGAAGCTCCTACAATGAGCAGTTCTTC. Translation: CASRKDRSSYNEQFF.

This clonotype was counted only a few times. The gene calls are TRBV6-6 and TRBJ2-1; perhaps D is TRBD1 or TRBD2 (5 bases each). Germline lookup yields CDR1 MNHNY and CDR2 SVGAGI (reference sequence). CDR3 size: 11 residues. V gave up 5 bases and J gave up 10 bases, with 9 bases separating them. In nucleotides, the CDR3 is TGTGCCAGCAGTGGGACGGGGGAGCAGTTCTTC. Translation: CASSGTGEQFF.

This clonotype was seen a few times. V and J are TRBV12-3 or TRBV12-4 and TRBJ2-1, with 8 bases that match TRBD1. There are 13 residues in the CDR3. The V and J ends lost 7 bases and 7 bases, in that order; junction bases with no gene match: 6. The CDR3 reads CASKTGVVNEQFF. The CDR3 nucleotides read TGTGCCAGCAAGACAGGGGTGGTAAATGAGCAGTTCTTC.

This clonotype has only a few counts. The CDR3 here is CAIADALADEQYF. As DNA, the CDR3 is TGTGCCATCGCCGACGCACTAGCGGACGAGCAGTACTTC. The chain joins TRBV6-2 or TRBV6-3 to TRBJ2-7, with 8 bases identical to TRBD2. The CDR3 consists of 13 residues. CDR1 is MNHEY and CDR2 is SVGEGT in the germline V gene. The V and J ends lost 10 bases and 5 bases, in that order; junction bases with no gene match: 10.

The CDR3 DNA sequence: TGTGCCTGGAAACTTCGGGACGACTATGGCTACACCTTC. Protein sequence: CAWKLRDDYGYTF. The genes are TRBV30 and TRBJ1-2; possibly TRBD1 for D (5 bases). This CDR3 is built from 13 residues. The germline V gene encodes CDR1 GTSNPN and CDR2 SVGIG (reference sequence). V was cut by 4 bases and J by 3 bases, with 12 bases left in between.

The chain links TRBV7-9 to TRBJ2-1; 8 nucleotides match TRBD2. V shed 5 bases and J 5 bases; nucleotides not matched to a gene: 8. The germline V gene encodes CDR1 SEHNR and CDR2 FQNEAQ (reference sequence). The CDR3 is 15 residues long. As DNA, the CDR3 is TGTGCCAGCAGCCCAGGACTAGCCAATCACAATGAGCAGTTCTTC. Amino acid sequence: CASSPGLANHNEQFF.

This clonotype was found a few times. The chain has TRBV5-1 and TRBJ2-2; D gene ambiguous. CDR1 SGHRS and CDR2 YFSETQ come from the germline V gene. The CDR3 sequence is 14 residues long. Trimming took off 0 bases at V and 4 bases at J, with 7 bases between the two ends. The CDR3 region has the DNA TGCGCCAGCAGCTTGGTAGTCCGCACCGGGGAGCTGTTTTTT. It encodes CASSLVVRTGELFF. The entire variable domain, with the rest obtained from reference TRBV5-1 and TRBJ2-2, is as follows: KAGVTQTPRYLIKTRGQQVTLSCSPISGHRSVSWYQQTPGQGLQFLFEYFSETQRNKGNFPGRFSGRQFSNSRSEMNVSTLELGDSALYLCASSLVVRTGELFFGEGSRLTVL.

This chain uses TRBV12-3 or TRBV12-4 with TRBJ1-1; TRBD1 might be the D (6 bases). CDR3 length equals 15 residues. Trimming stripped 5 bases from V and 3 bases from J, with 16 bases between. Here the CDR3 DNA reads TGTGCCAGCAGTGGGGCTACAGGGTCGCACACTGAAGCTTTCTTT. As protein: CASSGATGSHTEAFF.

This clonotype was seen more than once but under ten times. V usage is TRBV2 and J usage is TRBJ2-2; D not certain. V was clipped by 3 bases and J by 6 bases, with 8 bases between them. The CDR3 has 13 residues. Germline CDR1 is SNHLY and CDR2 is FYNNEI. CDR3 amino acids: CASSEIQAGELFF. Written as DNA, the CDR3 is TGTGCCAGCAGTGAGATCCAGGCCGGGGAGCTGTTTTTT.

Only a few counts were recorded for this clonotype. The chain uses TRBV12-3 or TRBV12-4 and TRBJ1-1; 9 bases map to TRBD1. This CDR3 has 13 residues. Germline trimming cut 6 bases from V and 4 bases from J; bases unmatched to any gene: 3. The CDR3 coding sequence is TGTGCCAGCAGGGGACAGGGAGCCACTGAAGCTTTCTTT. Translating gives CASRGQGATEAFF.

The gene calls are TRBV24-1 and TRBJ1-2; the match to TRBD1 covers 10 bases. V lost 4 bases, J lost 5 bases, and 12 bases stayed unmatched. The CDR3 has 17 amino acids. The V gene's germline CDR1 is KGHDR and CDR2 SFDVKD. In DNA, the CDR3 is TGTGCCACCAGTGACCCACGCGCCGGGACAGGGGAATATGGCTACACCTTC. This codes for CATSDPRAGTGEYGYTF.

The chain joins TRBV7-9 to TRBJ2-3; TRBD2 aligns across 14 bases. The length of the CDR3 is 17 residues. Unmatched junction bases numbered 15, after V lost 5 bases and J lost 11 bases. Germline CDR1 SEHNR, CDR2 FQNEAQ (reference sequence). CDR3 residues: CASSHGLAGGNRVGQYF. The CDR3 DNA is TGTGCCAGCAGCCATGGACTAGCGGGGGGCAACAGGGTCGGGCAGTATTTT.